This T cell receptor (beta chain) emerged from a study of shared clonotypes between healthy human individuals. Clones were read by immunoSEQ multiplex PCR, and TCRdb kept only the in-frame ones, dropping some. The sample records about 2.1 million clones, just over 90% being singletons. Naive CD8 cells lacked CD45RO and underwent positive selection for CCR7, leaving out terminally differentiated effector memory CD45RA+ cells. The sequenced sample was naive CD8+ T cells from PBMCs. This TCR came from a man aged 18 to 29 in good health. Some clones in this sample may be carry-over from other donors' samples.

The CDR3 DNA reads as TGCGCCAGCAGCTCTCGGGACAGAGAAAGCACAGATACGCAGTATTTT. Translation: CASSSRDRESTDTQYF. This rearrangement joins TRBV5-1 to TRBJ2-3; TRBD1 aligns across 7 bases. The J segment lost 0 bases and the V segment lost 3 bases, leaving 7 bases of the junction unmatched. Germline V gene sequence: CDR1 SGHRS, CDR2 YFSETQ. This CDR3 region has 16 residues.